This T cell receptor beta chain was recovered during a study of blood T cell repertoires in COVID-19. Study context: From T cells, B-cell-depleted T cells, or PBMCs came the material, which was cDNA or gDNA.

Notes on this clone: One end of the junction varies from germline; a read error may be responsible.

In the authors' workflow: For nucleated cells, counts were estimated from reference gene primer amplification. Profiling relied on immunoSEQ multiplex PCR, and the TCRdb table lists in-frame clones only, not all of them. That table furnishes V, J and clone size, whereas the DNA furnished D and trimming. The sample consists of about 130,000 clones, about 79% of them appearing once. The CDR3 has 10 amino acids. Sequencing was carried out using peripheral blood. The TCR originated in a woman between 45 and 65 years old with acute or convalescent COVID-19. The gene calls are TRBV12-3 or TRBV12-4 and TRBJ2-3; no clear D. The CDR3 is CASSLDTQYF. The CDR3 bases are TGTGCCAGCAGCTTAGATACGCAGTATTTT.